A selection of T cell receptor beta chains follows, all from one sample in a study of T cells in localized non-small cell lung cancer. Here immunoSEQ multiplex PCR was the method, and the copy in TCRdb shows in-frame clones only, minus some. The sample has tens of thousands of clones, around 80% seen once. The specimen comprised peripheral blood, sampled before any cancer treatment. The origin of the receptors is a male donor aged 60 or older with stage II squamous cell lung carcinoma. Both conserved end residues are part of each CDR3. D genes are given only for firm matches. Clone size is not always given. Where it is, it says once, few, many or a class for expanded clones.

D gene	V gene	J gene	clone size	CDR3 protein	CDR3 DNA
-	TRBV6-1	TRBJ1-6	-	CASIIGAVNSPLHF	TGTGCCAGCATTATTGGGGCAGTTAATTCACCCCTCCACTTT
TRBD2	TRBV7-8	TRBJ2-7	many	CASSPASRSGSYEQYF	TGTGCCAGCAGCCCTGCCAGCCGCAGCGGGAGTTACGAGCAGTACTTC
-	TRBV9	TRBJ1-1	-	CASNTGPGNAEAFF	TGTGCCAGCAACACAGGCCCGGGGAACGCTGAAGCTTTCTTT
TRBD2	TRBV5-8	TRBJ2-7	-	CASSLGLAGPLVHEQYF	TGTGCCAGCAGCTTGGGACTAGCGGGCCCTCTCGTCCACGAGCAGTACTTC
TRBD1	TRBV6-1	TRBJ2-7	-	CASSARGQGDEQYF	TGTGCCAGCAGTGCCAGGGGGCAGGGGGACGAGCAGTACTTC
-	TRBV19	TRBJ1-2	-	CASKSGGGGINYGYTF	TGTGCCAGTAAATCCGGAGGGGGTGGTATCAACTATGGCTACACCTTC
TRBD1	TRBV7-8	TRBJ1-2	-	CASSLTRTGSGYTF	TGTGCCAGCAGCTTAACCCGGACAGGGTCCGGCTACACCTTC
-	TRBV10-2	TRBJ2-2	-	CASKANTGELFF	TGCGCCAGTAAGGCGAACACCGGGGAGCTGTTTTTT
-	TRBV7-9	TRBJ1-3	few	CASSPGPGNTIYF	TGTGCCAGCAGCCCAGGACCTGGAAACACCATATATTTT
-	TRBV6-6	TRBJ1-5	once	CASSQGSRRQPQHF	TGTGCCAGCAGTCAGGGGTCGAGGCGTCAGCCCCAGCATTTT
-	TRBV5-4	TRBJ1-5	-	CASSLDSQPQHF	TGTGCCAGCAGCTTGGACTCTCAGCCCCAGCATTTT
TRBD1	TRBV25-1	TRBJ1-3	-	CASRDRVSGNTIYF	TGTGCCAGCCGGGACAGGGTGTCTGGAAACACCATATATTTT
TRBD2	TRBV7-9	TRBJ2-7	-	CAYGGLAVGEQYF	TGTGCTTACGGGGGACTAGCGGTAGGCGAGCAGTACTTC
-	TRBV4-2	TRBJ2-7	few	CASSPQLLGLNEQYF	TGTGCCAGCAGCCCCCAACTCCTCGGGCTGAACGAGCAGTACTTC
-	TRBV2	TRBJ2-1	-	CASSVREQFF	TGTGCCAGCAGTGTGAGGGAGCAGTTCTTC
-	TRBV7-9	TRBJ1-2	-	CASAPGPNYGYTF	TGTGCCAGCGCTCCAGGGCCGAACTATGGCTACACCTTC
-	TRBV6-6	TRBJ1-1	-	CASRILMNTEAFF	TGTGCCAGCAGGATATTGATGAACACTGAAGCTTTCTTT
TRBD1	TRBV11-2	TRBJ1-6	-	CASSGRDSSGSPLHF	TGTGCCAGCAGCGGACGGGACAGTTCCGGGTCACCCCTCCACTTT
-	TRBV19	TRBJ1-5	-	CASSIDLGQPQHF	TGTGCCAGTAGTATAGATCTAGGGCAGCCCCAGCATTTT
-	TRBV6-5	TRBJ1-1	many	CASSTPDMTFF	TGTGCCAGCAGTACCCCCGACATGACTTTCTTT
-	TRBV7-2	TRBJ1-4	-	CASSPDDSATNEKLFF	TGTGCCAGCAGCCCCGACGACAGTGCAACTAATGAAAAACTGTTTTTT
-	TRBV5-5	TRBJ2-2	-	CASSSQKKNTGELFF	TGTGCCAGCAGCTCCCAAAAAAAGAACACCGGGGAGCTGTTTTTT
-	TRBV12-2	TRBJ2-7	once	CASRLIPAGVDRGVGEQYF	TGTGCAAGTCGCTTAATCCCAGCGGGAGTTGACCGGGGTGTCGGCGAGCAGTACTTC
TRBD2	TRBV5-1	TRBJ2-3	-	CASSLETSGGGRTDTQYF	TGCGCCAGCAGCTTGGAGACTAGCGGAGGGGGCCGAACAGATACGCAGTATTTT
TRBD1	TRBV7-3	TRBJ1-2	-	CASSFFQGAGYTF	TGTGCCAGCAGCTTTTTCCAGGGGGCAGGCTACACCTTC
-	TRBV7-2	TRBJ1-2	few	CASSARTFLLYNGYTF	TGTGCCAGCAGCGCCCGGACATTTCTTCTATATAACGGCTACACCTTC
-	TRBV6-4	TRBJ1-1	-	CASSALVDTEAFF	TGTGCCAGCAGTGCCCTGGTCGACACTGAAGCTTTCTTT
TRBD1	TRBV4-1	TRBJ2-7	few	CASSQGRDRGAKQYF	TGCGCCAGCAGCCAAGGGCGGGACAGGGGAGCCAAGCAGTACTTC
-	TRBV5-8	TRBJ1-2	-	CASSWPLYGYTF	TGTGCCAGCAGCTGGCCTTTATATGGCTACACCTTC
-	TRBV7-6	TRBJ2-5	-	CASSLTHQETQYF	TGTGCCAGCAGCTTAACACACCAAGAGACCCAGTACTTC
TRBD1	TRBV5-1	TRBJ2-6	-	CASSLASGTGVSGANVLTF	TGCGCCAGCAGCTTGGCCTCCGGGACAGGGGTTTCAGGGGCCAACGTCCTGACTTTC
-	TRBV14	TRBJ2-2	once	CASSQDLGNTGELFF	TGTGCCAGCAGCCAAGATCTTGGGAACACCGGGGAGCTGTTTTTT
TRBD1	TRBV19	TRBJ1-2	-	CASSIRAGQGNGYTF	TGTGCCAGTAGTATCAGAGCGGGACAGGGGAACGGCTACACCTTC
-	TRBV6-4	TRBJ1-5	-	CASSDSNRAKQPQHF	TGTGCCAGCAGTGACTCGAACAGGGCGAAACAGCCCCAGCATTTT
-	TRBV9	TRBJ1-2	-	CASSVARGYGYTF	TGTGCCAGCAGCGTAGCTAGGGGATATGGCTACACCTTC
-	TRBV6-5	TRBJ2-7	-	CASSYTIRPYEQYF	TGTGCCAGCAGTTATACGATTAGGCCCTACGAGCAGTACTTC
-	TRBV21-1	TRBJ2-5	-	CASSKEETQYF	TGTGCCAGCAGCAAAGAAGAGACCCAGTACTTC
TRBD1	TRBV5-5	TRBJ1-1	-	CASSLRTGNTEAFF	TGTGCCAGCAGCTTGAGGACAGGAAACACTGAAGCTTTCTTT
-	TRBV5-1	TRBJ1-1	-	CASSLVVGEMSRMNTEAFF	TGCGCCAGCAGCTTGGTCGTAGGGGAGATGTCCCGCATGAACACTGAAGCTTTCTTT
TRBD2	TRBV7-7	TRBJ2-5	once	CASSPQTGTSGATQYF	TGTGCCAGCAGCCCACAAACCGGGACTAGCGGTGCGACCCAGTACTTC
-	TRBV5-4	TRBJ2-7	few	CASSRRTLQSYEQYF	TGTGCCAGCAGCCGACGGACCCTACAGAGCTACGAGCAGTACTTC
TRBD2	TRBV4-1	TRBJ2-7	-	CASSQELAGAYEQYF	TGCGCCAGCAGCCAAGAACTAGCGGGGGCATACGAGCAGTACTTC
-	TRBV11-2	TRBJ1-1	-	CASSSRAGSTEAFF	TGTGCCAGCAGCTCCAGGGCAGGATCGACTGAAGCTTTCTTT
TRBD1	TRBV2	TRBJ1-1	once	CASRIGQGRKAEAFF	TGTGCCAGCAGGATAGGACAGGGGCGAAAGGCTGAAGCTTTCTTT
-	TRBV19	TRBJ1-1	few	CASSISGEPGVWAFF	TGTGCCAGTAGTATTTCCGGCGAGCCGGGTGTGTGGGCTTTCTTT
-	TRBV11-2	TRBJ1-3	-	CASSLEGSSGNTIYF	TGTGCCAGCAGCTTAGAGGGAAGCTCTGGAAACACCATATATTTT
TRBD1	TRBV5-1	TRBJ2-1	-	CASSLESGQGRPEQFF	TGCGCCAGCAGCTTGGAGTCGGGACAGGGCCGCCCTGAGCAGTTCTTC
-	TRBV11-3	TRBJ1-1	-	CASSLGGVQAEAFF	TGTGCCAGCAGCTTAGGTGGGGTACAGGCTGAAGCTTTCTTT
-	TRBV19	TRBJ1-5	-	CASSTSGAPWPQHF	TGTGCCAGTAGTACGTCAGGGGCTCCATGGCCCCAGCATTTT